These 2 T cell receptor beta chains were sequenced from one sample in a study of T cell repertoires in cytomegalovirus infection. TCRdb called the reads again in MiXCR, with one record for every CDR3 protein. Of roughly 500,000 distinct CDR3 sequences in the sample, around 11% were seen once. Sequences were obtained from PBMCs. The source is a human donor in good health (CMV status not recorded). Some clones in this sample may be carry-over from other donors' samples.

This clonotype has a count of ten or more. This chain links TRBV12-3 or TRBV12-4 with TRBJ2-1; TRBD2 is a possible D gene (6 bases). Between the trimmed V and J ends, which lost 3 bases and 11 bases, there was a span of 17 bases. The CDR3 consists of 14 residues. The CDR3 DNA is TGTGCCAGCAGTTTCGGGGACCTCCGCGGGAAGCAGTTCTTC. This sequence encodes CASSFGDLRGKQFF.

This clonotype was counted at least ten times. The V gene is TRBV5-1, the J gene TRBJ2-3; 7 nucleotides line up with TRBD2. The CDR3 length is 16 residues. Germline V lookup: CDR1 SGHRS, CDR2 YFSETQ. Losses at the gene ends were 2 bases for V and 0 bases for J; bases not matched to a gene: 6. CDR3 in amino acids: CASSLGAGSSTDTQYF. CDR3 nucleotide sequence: TGCGCCAGCAGCTTAGGAGCGGGGTCTAGCACAGATACGCAGTATTTT.